The 18 T cell receptor beta chains below come from one sample, sequenced in a study of Graves' ophthalmopathy and Graves' hyperthyroidism. Using RNA transcripts, the TCR beta CDR3 regions were amplified. The library came from an HTBI-primed first-round RT-PCR and a second-round multiplex PCR. TCRdb recomputed calls from the multiplex PCR reads with MiXCR, one row per CDR3 protein. The data show 300,000 to 450,000 distinct CDR3 sequences, about a sixth seen once. Sequencing was carried out using peripheral blood. Every receptor here comes from an adult woman with stable Graves' hyperthyroidism.

This clonotype was detected only once. A clone one base away is much larger, so this may be a read error. The chain carries TRBV2 and TRBJ2-2, with D hard to call. CDR1 and CDR2 (germline): SNHLY, FYNNEI. CDR3 size: 14 residues. The V and J ends lost 1 base and 3 bases respectively, with 6 bases between them. The CDR3: CASSEDAHTGELFF. The CDR3 coding sequence is TGTGCCAGCAGTGAAGACGCCCACACCGGGGAGCTGTTTTTT.

This clonotype has ten or more counts. The genes are TRBV6-2 or TRBV6-3 and TRBJ2-7; 10 positions agree with TRBD2. Germline V lookup: CDR1 MNHEY, CDR2 SVGEGT. With 2 bases clipped from V and 4 bases from J, the junction kept 2 bases outside the gene matches. This CDR3 has 14 residues. The CDR3: CASSYASGSYEQYF. The CDR3 nucleotides are TGTGCCAGCAGTTACGCTAGCGGGAGTTACGAGCAGTACTTC.

Many counts were recorded for this clonotype. The chain carries TRBV28 and TRBJ1-5; TRBD1 is a possible D gene (5 bases). Trimming shortened V by 3 bases and J by 11 bases, and 8 bases separated the two germline ends. This CDR3 has 11 amino acids. Germline V CDR1 and CDR2: MDHEN, SYDVKM. CDR3: CASSFGGAQHF. CDR3 DNA: TGTGCCAGCAGTTTCGGAGGGGCCCAGCATTTT.

This clonotype showed up many times. The V gene is TRBV28, the J gene TRBJ2-7; weak D call: TRBD2 (5 bases). Germline V lookup: CDR1 MDHEN, CDR2 SYDVKM. The CDR3 runs to 14 residues. V lost 2 bases and J 0 bases, leaving 8 bases between the germline ends. In DNA form, the CDR3 reads TGTGCCAGCAGTTTACTTACTAGCTCCTACGAGCAGTACTTC. The encoded protein is CASSLLTSSYEQYF.

The chain recombines TRBV28 with TRBJ2-4, with 8 bases lining up with TRBD2. CDR1 and CDR2 from the germline V gene are MDHEN and SYDVKM. V lost 8 bases, J lost 0 bases, and 6 bases stayed unmatched. The CDR3 has 15 residues. CDR3 sequence: CASHRGGLAKNIQYF. The CDR3 coding sequence is TGTGCCAGCCACCGGGGGGGTCTAGCCAAAAACATTCAGTACTTC.

This clonotype came up many times. A much more abundant neighbour one base away suggests this may be a read error. The chain carries TRBV28 and TRBJ1-2; maybe TRBD1 (5 bases). The CDR3 loop spans 13 amino acids. The germline CDR1 and CDR2 sequences are MDHEN and SYDVKM. DNA for the CDR3: TGTGCCAGCAGATCGGGGGGTAACTATGGCCACACCTTC. Its protein product is CASRSGGNYGHTF.

This clonotype appeared many times. This chain links TRBV20-1 with TRBJ2-4; 7 bases line up with TRBD2. CDR3 size: 16 residues. V lost 0 bases and J lost 0; bases outside the gene matches: 5. Germline-derived CDR1 and CDR2 are DFQATT and SNEGSKA (reference sequence). The CDR3 is CSARDLAGVAKNIQYF. The DNA of the CDR3 is TGCAGTGCTAGAGATTTGGCGGGGGTAGCCAAAAACATTCAGTACTTC.

This clonotype came up many times. The CDR3 nucleotides are TGTGCCGGGGGGACTAGCGGGAGTGGCCGCGGGCAGTACTTC. This codes for CAGGTSGSGRGQYF. The chain links TRBV2 to TRBJ2-7, with 14 bases lining up with TRBD2. Germline V gene lookup returns CDR1 SNHLY and CDR2 FYNNEI. The J segment lost 9 bases and the V segment lost 11 bases, leaving 12 bases of the junction unmatched. The CDR3 runs to 14 residues.

This clonotype came up many times. CDR3 DNA: TGTGCCAGCCAAAGACAGGCAGATCCCATGAACACTGAAGCTTTCTTT. Protein product: CASQRQADPMNTEAFF. J is TRBJ1-1 and V is TRBV27; D is possibly TRBD1 (6 bases). The V gene lost 8 bases and the J gene lost 0 bases, with 19 bases spanning the gap. The CDR3 is 16 residues long. Germline V gene data show CDR1 as MNHEY and CDR2 as SMNVEV (reference sequence).

The chain carries TRBV19 and TRBJ1-1; D ambiguous. The CDR3 loop spans 17 amino acids. From germline, CDR1 is LNHDA and CDR2 SQIVND (reference sequence). Trimming took off 5 bases at V and 0 bases at J, with 19 bases between the two ends. DNA of the CDR3: TGTGCCAGTAGTGAAATCGTGGGGATTGAGGTGAACACTGAAGCTTTCTTT. Protein: CASSEIVGIEVNTEAFF.

This clonotype was recorded at least ten times. This chain uses TRBV20-1 with TRBJ2-5; D not certain. Between the trimmed V and J ends, which lost 3 bases and 0 bases, there was a span of 8 bases. The germline CDR1 and CDR2 sequences are DFQATT and SNEGSKA (reference sequence). The CDR3 has 13 residues. The CDR3 is CSASGQNQETQYF. The CDR3 DNA reads as TGCAGTGCTAGTGGGCAGAACCAAGAGACCCAGTACTTC.

Many counts were recorded for this clonotype. The chain uses TRBV7-2 and TRBJ1-6, with D unresolved. The germline V gene has CDR1 SGHTA and CDR2 FQGNSA. This CDR3 has 15 residues. V was shortened by 5 bases and J by 4 bases, with 12 bases between the two germline ends. The CDR3 is CASSHGAEYNSPLHF. In DNA, the CDR3 is TGTGCCAGCAGCCACGGCGCAGAGTATAATTCACCCCTCCACTTT. Variable domain in full (rest from reference TRBV7-2 and TRBJ1-6): GAGVSQSPSNKVTEKGKDVELRCDPISGHTALYWYRQSLGQGLEFLIYFQGNSAPDKSGLPSDRFSAERTGGSVSTLTIQRTQQEDSAVYLCASSHGAEYNSPLHFGNGTRLTVT.

This clonotype appeared many times. The rearrangement links TRBV4-1 to TRBJ1-1; 8 positions agree with TRBD1. Germline CDR1 and CDR2: MGHRA and YSYEKL. The V and J ends lost 4 bases and 1 base, in that order; junction bases with no gene match: 5. The CDR3 sequence is 15 residues long. The CDR3: CASSRETGGNTEAFF. CDR3 nucleotides: TGCGCCAGCAGCCGCGAAACAGGGGGGAACACTGAAGCTTTCTTT.

This clonotype was recorded many times. V gene TRBV11-2 combines with J gene TRBJ2-7; 12 positions match TRBD2. Germline V gives CDR1 SGHAT, CDR2 FQNNGV. The CDR3 totals 17 residues. Trimming removed 1 base from V and 1 base from J; junction bases left unmatched: 5. This CDR3 is CASSLGLAGVTSYEQYF. DNA of the CDR3: TGTGCCAGCAGCTTAGGACTAGCGGGAGTGACTTCCTACGAGCAGTACTTC. Combining the CDR3 with reference TRBV11-2 and TRBJ2-7 gives the whole variable domain EAGVAQSPRYKIIEKRQSVAFWCNPISGHATLYWYQQILGQGPKLLIQFQNNGVVDDSQLPKDRFSAERLKGVDSTLKIQPAKLEDSAVYLCASSLGLAGVTSYEQYFGPGTRLTVT.

This clonotype was recorded at least ten times. V usage is TRBV10-2 and J usage is TRBJ1-1; 8 nucleotides line up with TRBD1. Per germline, CDR1 WSHSY and CDR2 SAAADI. V trimming: 2 bases; J trimming: 3 bases; junction bases outside the gene matches: 2. The CDR3 has 14 residues. The CDR3 here is CASSEGQGDTEAFF. In DNA form, the CDR3 reads TGCGCCAGCAGTGAGGGACAGGGAGACACTGAAGCTTTCTTT.

This clonotype has at least ten counts. Written as DNA, the CDR3 is TGCAGCGTCGTGACCGATTGGAACACTGAAGCTTTCTTT. As protein: CSVVTDWNTEAFF. The chain links TRBV29-1 to TRBJ1-1, with D uncertain. CDR3 size: 13 residues. V lost 6 bases, J lost 1 base, and 12 bases lay in between. In germline, CDR1 is SQVTM, CDR2 ANQGSEA.

V usage is TRBV28 and J usage is TRBJ1-2; perhaps TRBD1 as D (5 bases). Between the trimmed V and J ends, which lost 4 bases and 4 bases, there was a span of 13 bases. The germline CDR1 and CDR2 sequences are MDHEN and SYDVKM. This CDR3 is 14 amino acids long. CDR3 sequence: CASSSGGIPYGYTF. Here the CDR3 DNA reads TGTGCCAGCAGTTCCGGGGGAATTCCCTATGGCTACACCTTC.

This clonotype was detected a few times. The chain recombines TRBV13 with TRBJ2-7; the D is unclear. Per germline, CDR1 PRHDT and CDR2 FYEKMQ (reference sequence). Trimming took off 5 bases at V and 0 bases at J, with 8 bases between the two ends. This CDR3 spans 13 amino acids. CDR3 region: CASSPHGSYEQYF. The CDR3 nucleotides read TGTGCCAGCAGCCCCCACGGCTCCTACGAGCAGTACTTC.